The 28 T cell receptor beta chains below were found in one sample sequenced in a study of T cell repertoires in cytomegalovirus infection (dated by TCRdb to between 2018 and 2020). This sample was sequenced with an Illumina HiSeq 1500. The public reads were reanalyzed by TCRdb: fastp trimming at Q25, MiXCR alignment, in-frame beta chains only. Entries that share a CDR3 protein sequence are merged under the most common genes and DNA. This sample holds approximately 500,000 distinct CDR3 sequences; about 11% were observed only once. The top ten hold roughly 10% of the sample. Input material: PBMCs. Receptor source: a human donor in good health (CMV status not recorded). Some clones in this sample may be carry-over from other donors' samples.

This chain joins TRBV29-1 and TRBJ2-7; D is unresolved. CDR3 length: 11 residues. Trimming stripped 6 bases from V and 3 bases from J, with 9 bases between. The germline V gene encodes CDR1 SQVTM and CDR2 ANQGSEA. DNA of the CDR3: TGCAGCGTCAACAAGGACTACGAGCAGTACTTC. Translated: CSVNKDYEQYF.

This clonotype has a handful of counts. The chain has TRBV20-1 and TRBJ2-1; D gene unclear. Germline loops: CDR1 DFQATT, CDR2 SNEGSKA (reference sequence). The CDR3 runs 11 residues. The germline V and J ends were trimmed by 6 bases and 5 bases, with 8 bases remaining between them. The CDR3 DNA reads as TGCAGTGCCGACGGCCACAATGAGCAGTTCTTC. Amino acids: CSADGHNEQFF.

Comments on this clonotype: The germline gene is not matched at one end of the junction; a read error may be the cause. This chain links TRBV29-1 with TRBJ2-7, with D perhaps given as TRBD1 or TRBD2 (5 bases each). Per germline, CDR1 SQVTM and CDR2 ANQGSEA. This CDR3 contains 12 residues. The chain's CDR3 is CSAEGTAYEQYF. The CDR3 DNA reads TGCAGCGCTGAAGGGACCGCCTACGAGCAGTACTTC.

This clonotype occurred many times. The chain has TRBV7-9 and TRBJ1-3, with unresolved D. V lost 10 bases and J 0 bases, leaving 13 bases between the germline ends. Germline CDR1 is SEHNR and CDR2 is FQNEAQ (reference sequence). The CDR3 covers 14 residues. For the CDR3, the DNA is TGTGCCAATTCGTTGGGGAACTCTGGAAACACCATATATTTT. Protein: CANSLGNSGNTIYF. Combining the CDR3 with reference TRBV7-9 and TRBJ1-3 gives the whole variable domain DTGVSQNPRHKITKRGQNVTFRCDPISEHNRLYWYRQTLGQGPEFLTYFQNEAQLEKSRLLSDRFSAERPKGSFSTLEIQRTEQGDSAMYLCANSLGNSGNTIYFGEGSWLTVV.

This clonotype was counted at least ten times. The chain recombines TRBV12-3 or TRBV12-4 with TRBJ2-7; 11 bases are a match to TRBD2. V trimming: 5 bases; J trimming: 1 base; junction bases outside the gene matches: 4. This CDR3 is built from 15 residues. CDR3: CASSLTSGGSYEQYF. The CDR3 DNA reads TGTGCCAGCAGTCTCACTAGCGGGGGTTCCTACGAGCAGTACTTC.

Ten or more counts support this clonotype. The V call is TRBV7-8, the J call TRBJ2-5, with 7 bases lining up with TRBD1. After removal of 0 bases from V and 4 bases from J, the junction contained 8 bases not matched to a gene. This CDR3 is built from 16 residues. The germline CDR1 and CDR2 sequences are SGHVS and FQNEAQ. CDR3 DNA: TGTGCCAGCAGCTTAGCGCCGACAGGGATTGGAGAGACCCAGTACTTC. It encodes CASSLAPTGIGETQYF.

This clonotype showed up many times. The V gene is TRBV19, the J gene TRBJ1-1, with D possibly being TRBD1 (5 bases). The V gene's germline CDR1 is LNHDA and CDR2 SQIVND (reference sequence). Trimming took 4 bases from V and 5 from J, leaving 11 bases between them. This CDR3 is 13 amino acids long. This CDR3 reads CASSTSRDTEAFF. DNA for the CDR3: TGTGCCAGTAGTACGTCCAGGGATACTGAAGCTTTCTTT. The full variable domain, with the rest looked up from reference TRBV19 and TRBJ1-1, is DGGITQSPKYLFRKEGQNVTLSCEQNLNHDAMYWYRQDPGQGLRLIYYSQIVNDFQKGDIAEGYSVSREKKESFPLTVTSAQKNPTAFYLCASSTSRDTEAFFGQGTRLTVV.

This rearrangement joins TRBV16 to TRBJ2-1; D is unresolved. The CDR3 has 13 amino acids. The germline CDR1 and CDR2 sequences are KGHSY and FQNENV. V gave up 4 bases and J gave up 7 bases, with 11 bases separating them. CDR3 DNA: TGTGCCAGCAGCCCAATAGCCGTTAATGAGCAGTTCTTC. Residues: CASSPIAVNEQFF.

This clonotype was counted at least ten times. V is TRBV27 and J is TRBJ1-1, with D unresolved. Trimming cost V 7 bases and J 1 base, with 16 bases left between them. The CDR3 covers 15 residues. The germline gives CDR1 MNHEY, CDR2 SMNVEV (reference sequence). CDR3 region: CASNHVRAPNTEAFF. CDR3 nucleotides: TGTGCCAGCAACCACGTGCGGGCGCCGAACACTGAAGCTTTCTTT.

In this sample, this clonotype turned up once. The chain is built from TRBV29-1 and TRBJ2-7, with 9 bases aligning to TRBD1. Per the germline V gene, CDR1 is SQVTM and CDR2 is ANQGSEA. The CDR3 is made up of 13 amino acids. V shed 6 bases, J shed 7 bases, and the junction held 10 bases outside the gene matches. The CDR3 sequence is CSVGQGGIWEQYF. Here the CDR3 DNA reads TGCAGCGTGGGACAGGGTGGGATTTGGGAGCAGTACTTC.

This clonotype has at least ten counts. The rearrangement links TRBV7-3 to TRBJ1-1; 7 bases agree with TRBD1. The CDR3 sequence is 14 residues long. With 5 bases clipped from V and 8 bases from J, the junction kept 11 bases outside the gene matches. Germline CDR1 is SGHTA and CDR2 is FQGTGA. CDR3 nucleotide sequence: TGTGCCAGCAGCCAAGAGTTCCTAGGGGGCGAAGCTTTCTTT. This sequence encodes CASSQEFLGGEAFF.

This clonotype was detected many times. The chain links TRBV11-2 to TRBJ2-1; 7 positions agree with TRBD2. Trimming took 3 bases from V and 8 from J; bases not matched to a gene: 4. The CDR3 is 13 amino acids. Germline V lookup: CDR1 SGHAT, CDR2 FQNNGV. CDR3 nucleotides: TGTGCCAGCAGCTTCGGGGGGAGATATGAGCAGTTCTTC. This gives the protein CASSFGGRYEQFF.

This clonotype occurred many times. J is TRBJ1-1 and V is TRBV7-2; maybe TRBD1 (5 bases). Germline V gene data show CDR1 as SGHTA and CDR2 as FQGNSA. The CDR3 spans 14 residues. V dropped 5 bases and J dropped 6 bases, with 16 bases sitting between them. The chain's CDR3 is CASSPTLGVAEAFF. The CDR3 region has the DNA TGTGCCAGCAGCCCTACCCTAGGGGTGGCTGAAGCTTTCTTT.

This clonotype has more than one count but fewer than ten. This chain uses TRBV20-1 with TRBJ1-2; 7 bases are shared with TRBD1. The J segment lost 4 bases and the V segment lost 3 bases, leaving 8 bases of the junction unmatched. The CDR3 is 14 residues long. Germline CDR1 and CDR2: DFQATT and SNEGSKA (reference sequence). The CDR3 nucleotides are TGCAGTGCTAGCGCCGGGACAGTTACCTATGGCTACACCTTC. Encoded protein: CSASAGTVTYGYTF.

This clonotype was recorded many times. The gene calls are TRBV4-1 and TRBJ1-1; D not resolved. CDR1 MGHRA and CDR2 YSYEKL come from the germline V gene. V dropped 2 bases and J dropped 0 bases, with 7 bases sitting between them. This CDR3 has 14 amino acids. As DNA, the CDR3 is TGCGCCAGCAGCCAACCGAACATGAACACTGAAGCTTTCTTT. Translating it yields CASSQPNMNTEAFF.

This clonotype has at least ten counts. The genes are TRBV7-2 and TRBJ2-1; no definite D call. The CDR3 is 13 amino acids. V gave up 1 base and J gave up 9 bases, with 10 bases separating them. CDR1 SGHTA and CDR2 FQGNSA come from the germline V gene. The DNA of the CDR3 is TGTGCCAGCAGCTTAGAAGAGGTTTCTGAGCAGTTCTTC. As protein: CASSLEEVSEQFF.

This clonotype was counted between two and nine times. The V and J genes are TRBV15 and TRBJ2-5; 8 bases align to TRBD1. Germline CDR1 and CDR2: LNHNV and YYDKDF (reference sequence). Trimming removed 1 base from V and 5 bases from J; junction bases left unmatched: 9. CDR3 length: 16 amino acids. The CDR3 nucleotides read TGTGCCACCAGCAGAGGCAGGGACAGGTCCCCCGAGACCCAGTACTTC. Its translation: CATSRGRDRSPETQYF.

This clonotype showed up many times. J is TRBJ2-1 and V is TRBV5-4, with 9 positions matching TRBD2. Germline trimming cut 0 bases from V and 5 bases from J; bases unmatched to any gene: 9. The CDR3 length is 17 residues. CDR1 is SGHNT and CDR2 is YYREEE in the germline V gene (reference sequence). CDR3 in DNA: TGTGCCAGCAGCTTGGGCGCGGGGGGGTTAAGCGACAATGAGCAGTTCTTC. Translation: CASSLGAGGLSDNEQFF.

V gene TRBV3-1 combines with J gene TRBJ1-5, with D unresolved. This CDR3 is 12 amino acids long. The germline V gene encodes CDR1 LGHDT and CDR2 YNNKEL (reference sequence). Between the trimmed V and J ends, which lost 1 base and 9 bases, there was a span of 7 bases. Here the CDR3 reads CASSQGWGPQHF. The DNA for the CDR3 is TGTGCCAGCAGCCAAGGCTGGGGGCCCCAGCATTTT.

This clonotype was counted at least ten times. V usage is TRBV7-8 and J usage is TRBJ1-4; 8 bases map to TRBD1. Trimming took 5 bases from V and 7 from J; bases not matched to a gene: 9. The CDR3 sequence is 15 residues long. Germline assignment: CDR1 SGHVS and CDR2 FQNEAQ. The CDR3 DNA reads TGTGCCAGCAGCGCACGACAGGGGTTGGGTGAAAAACTGTTTTTT. It encodes CASSARQGLGEKLFF.

This clonotype was picked up many times. The chain carries TRBV18 and TRBJ1-2, with TRBD1 matching over 9 bases. Germline lookup yields CDR1 KGHSH and CDR2 LQKENI. After removal of 3 bases from V and 8 bases from J, the junction contained 10 bases not matched to a gene. The CDR3 is 15 amino acids. DNA of the CDR3: TGTGCCAGCTCACCCCTCTTACAGGGGGCTCACGGCTACACCTTC. This sequence encodes CASSPLLQGAHGYTF. Drawing the rest from reference TRBV18 and TRBJ1-2, the complete variable domain is NAGVMQNPRHLVRRRGQEARLRCSPMKGHSHVYWYRQLPEEGLKFMVYLQKENIIDESGMPKERFSAEFPKEGPSILRIQQVVRGDSAAYFCASSPLLQGAHGYTFGSGTRLTVV.

This clonotype was picked up many times. DNA for the CDR3: TGTGCCAGCACCAGCGGACTAGCGGGAGTCACCAACGAGCAGTACTTC. Its protein is CASTSGLAGVTNEQYF. The rearrangement joins TRBV9 to TRBJ2-7; 13 nucleotides line up with TRBD2. V was clipped by 6 bases and J by 5 bases; unmatched bases: 11. The germline gives CDR1 SGDLS, CDR2 YYNGEE. The CDR3 consists of 16 residues.

This clonotype was seen a handful of times. The CDR3 bases are TGTGCTAGTACGTGGACCGGGGAGCTGTTTTTT. Translation: CASTWTGELFF. The chain carries TRBV12-5 and TRBJ2-2; D is uncertain. Trimming took off 8 bases at V and 5 bases at J, with 6 bases between the two ends. Per germline, CDR1 LGHNT and CDR2 FRNRAP. The CDR3 consists of 11 residues.

The chain is built from TRBV12-3 or TRBV12-4 and TRBJ2-1; 13 bases line up with TRBD2. Unmatched junction bases numbered 19, after V lost 6 bases and J lost 11 bases. The CDR3 runs to 18 residues. CDR3 amino acids: CASSHLRWTSGGGQKQFF. CDR3 DNA sequence: TGTGCCAGCAGCCATCTTCGATGGACTAGCGGGGGCGGCCAAAAGCAGTTCTTC.

This clonotype was seen a few times. The rearrangement joins TRBV19 to TRBJ1-5; 8 positions agree with TRBD1. After removal of 2 bases from V and 5 bases from J, the junction contained 14 bases not matched to a gene. This CDR3 spans 18 amino acids. CDR1 and CDR2 (germline): LNHDA, SQIVND (reference sequence). CDR3 loop: CASSINPTGGFFDQPQHF. The CDR3, as DNA: TGTGCCAGTAGTATAAATCCCACAGGGGGATTTTTTGATCAGCCCCAGCATTTT.

This clonotype was observed at least ten times. The chain has TRBV12-3 or TRBV12-4 and TRBJ1-5; D call uncertain. V dropped 8 bases and J dropped 0 bases, with 14 bases sitting between them. The CDR3 is 15 residues long. In DNA, the CDR3 is TGTGCCAGCGGTGGTGGGTTTTATAGCAATCAGCCCCAGCATTTT. It yields the protein CASGGGFYSNQPQHF.

This clonotype was detected only a few times. V is TRBV15 and J is TRBJ1-1; TRBD1 is a possible D gene (6 bases). CDR3 length: 14 residues. The germline CDR1 and CDR2 sequences are LNHNV and YYDKDF (reference sequence). Trimming cost V 0 bases and J 5 bases, with 10 bases left between them. CDR3 residues: CATSRDPRGTEAFF. The DNA of the CDR3 is TGTGCCACCAGCAGAGATCCAAGGGGGACTGAAGCTTTCTTT.

The chain links TRBV7-8 to TRBJ1-1; D might be TRBD1 (6 bases). From germline, CDR1 is SGHVS and CDR2 FQNEAQ. V lost 1 base and J lost 0, with 18 bases in between. The CDR3 sequence is 18 residues long. The CDR3, as DNA: TGTGCCAGCAGCTTAGTAGGGGGGGGGGGGGGCATGAACACTGAAGCTTTCTTT. Its protein is CASSLVGGGGGMNTEAFF. The full variable domain, with the rest looked up from reference TRBV7-8 and TRBJ1-1, is GAGVSQSPRYKVAKRGQDVALRCDPISGHVSLFWYQQALGQGPEFLTYFQNEAQLDKSGLPSDRFFAERPEGSVSTLKIQRTQQEDSAVYLCASSLVGGGGGMNTEAFFGQGTRLTVV.